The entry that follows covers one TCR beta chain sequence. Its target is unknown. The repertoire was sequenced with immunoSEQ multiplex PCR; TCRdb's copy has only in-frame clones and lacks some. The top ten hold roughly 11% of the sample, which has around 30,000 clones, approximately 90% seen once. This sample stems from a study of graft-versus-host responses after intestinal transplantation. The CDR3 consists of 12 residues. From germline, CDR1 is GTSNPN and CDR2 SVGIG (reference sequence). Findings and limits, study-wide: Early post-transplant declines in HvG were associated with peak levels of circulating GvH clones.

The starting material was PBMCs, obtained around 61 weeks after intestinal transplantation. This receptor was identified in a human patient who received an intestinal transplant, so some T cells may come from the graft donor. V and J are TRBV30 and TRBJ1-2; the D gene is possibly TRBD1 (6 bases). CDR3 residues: CARSETGFRYTF. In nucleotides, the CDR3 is TGTGCTAGGAGCGAAACAGGGTTTCGCTACACCTTC.